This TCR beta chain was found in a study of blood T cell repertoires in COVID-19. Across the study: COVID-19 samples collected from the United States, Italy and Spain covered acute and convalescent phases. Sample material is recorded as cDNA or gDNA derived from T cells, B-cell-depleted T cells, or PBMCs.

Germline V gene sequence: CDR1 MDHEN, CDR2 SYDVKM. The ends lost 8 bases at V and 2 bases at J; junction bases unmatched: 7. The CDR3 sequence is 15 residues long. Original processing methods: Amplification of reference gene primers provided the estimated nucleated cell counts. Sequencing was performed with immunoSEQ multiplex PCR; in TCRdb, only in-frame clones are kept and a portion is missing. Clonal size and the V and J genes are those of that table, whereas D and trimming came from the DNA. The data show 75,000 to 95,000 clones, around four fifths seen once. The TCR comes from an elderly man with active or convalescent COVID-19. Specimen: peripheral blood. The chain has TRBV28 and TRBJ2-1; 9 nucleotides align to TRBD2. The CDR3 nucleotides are TGTGCCAGCGTTAGGGCGGGGGGGACCTACAATGAGCAGTTCTTC. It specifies CASVRAGGTYNEQFF.